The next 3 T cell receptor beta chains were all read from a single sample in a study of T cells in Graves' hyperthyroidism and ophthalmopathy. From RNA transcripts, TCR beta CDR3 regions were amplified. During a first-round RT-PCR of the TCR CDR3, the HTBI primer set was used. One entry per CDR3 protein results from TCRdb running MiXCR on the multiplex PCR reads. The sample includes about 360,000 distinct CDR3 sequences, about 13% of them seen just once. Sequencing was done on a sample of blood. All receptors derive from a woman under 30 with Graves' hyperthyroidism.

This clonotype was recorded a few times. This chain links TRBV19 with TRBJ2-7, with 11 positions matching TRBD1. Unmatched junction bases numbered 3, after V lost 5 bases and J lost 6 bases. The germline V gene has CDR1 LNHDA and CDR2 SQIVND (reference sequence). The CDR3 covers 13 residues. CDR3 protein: CASSGTGGSEQYF. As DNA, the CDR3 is TGTGCCAGTAGTGGGACAGGGGGAAGCGAGCAGTACTTC.

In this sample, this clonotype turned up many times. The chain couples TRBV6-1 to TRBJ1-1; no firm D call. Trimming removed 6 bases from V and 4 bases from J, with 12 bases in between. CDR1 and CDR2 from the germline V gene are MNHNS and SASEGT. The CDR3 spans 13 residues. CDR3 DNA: TGTGCCAGCAGACCCGCAAGTTCCACTGAAGCTTTCTTT. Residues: CASRPASSTEAFF.

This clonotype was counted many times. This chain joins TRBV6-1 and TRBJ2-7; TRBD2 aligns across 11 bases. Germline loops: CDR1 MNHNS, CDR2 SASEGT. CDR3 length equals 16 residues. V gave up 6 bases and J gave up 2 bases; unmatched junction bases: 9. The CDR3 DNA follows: TGTGCCAGCAGGACTAGCGGGGCCGGAGGGACCTACGAGCAGTACTTC. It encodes CASRTSGAGGTYEQYF.